This TCR beta chain was captured by sequencing in a study of CD8 T cells in Susac syndrome. This CDR3 contains 16 residues. Germline V gene lookup returns CDR1 SGDLS and CDR2 YYNGEE. V shed 4 bases, J shed 5 bases, and the junction held 10 bases outside the gene matches. cDNA came from roughly 0.53 to 1 ug RNA primed by random hexamers. TCRdb redid the calling of the immunoSEQ multiplex PCR reads with MiXCR, one entry per CDR3 protein. Here the sample spans approximately 76,000 distinct CDR3 sequences, about 95% being singletons. The chain uses TRBV9 and TRBJ2-2; TRBD1 aligns across 8 bases. Material: CD8+ T cells from PBMCs. This TCR came from a human donor with multiple sclerosis. The CDR3 region has the DNA TGTGCCAGCAGCCTCCTGACAGGGGAAGGGACCGGGGAGCTGTTTTTT. This encodes CASSLLTGEGTGELFF.